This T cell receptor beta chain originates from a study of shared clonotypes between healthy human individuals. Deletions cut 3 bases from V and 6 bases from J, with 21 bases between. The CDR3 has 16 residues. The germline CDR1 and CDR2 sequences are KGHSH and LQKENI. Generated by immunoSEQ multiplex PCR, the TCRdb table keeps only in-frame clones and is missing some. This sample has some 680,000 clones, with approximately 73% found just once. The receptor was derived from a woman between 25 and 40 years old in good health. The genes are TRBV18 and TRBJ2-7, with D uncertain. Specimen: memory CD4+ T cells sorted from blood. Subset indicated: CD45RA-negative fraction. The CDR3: CASSPSSAPSLGEQYF. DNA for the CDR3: TGTGCCAGCTCACCTTCTTCGGCCCCTTCCTTGGGCGAGCAGTACTTC.